Reported below is one TCR beta chain. This clonotype was seen many times. Its antigen specificity is not known. Qualities for individual bases were not recorded, and no much larger clone is one base off. The method was 5' RACE. This sample was sequenced with an Illumina HiSeq 2500. A second PCR of roughly 7 to 12 cycles was run with a J-beta primer mix and a sample-barcoded 5' primer. A template-switch 5' adaptor carrying 12 random nucleotides introduced a unique molecular identifier onto each TCR beta cDNA molecule. Each sample yielded at least 2.5 million CDR3-containing paired-end reads. First-strand cDNA synthesis was performed from all RNA using the Mint cDNA synthesis kit, with priming by a TRBC-specific oligonucleotide. All cDNA was treated with uracil-DNA glycosylase and then went through a first 18-cycle PCR with the universal primers M1SS and BC2_uni_R. The study's processing was this. For normalization, 1 million high-quality reads, each with a distinct molecular identifier, were randomly selected from each sample. Reads with shared molecular identifiers were discarded instead of being binned into consensus sequences. MiTCR, with a Q25 quality threshold and the strictest error-elimination algorithm, was used for CDR3 identification, clonotype clustering and error correction. Lower-bound total TCR beta diversity was estimated with a nonparametric unseen species model using Euler transformation. In TCRdb, the public reads were trimmed at Q25 with fastp and aligned with MiXCR, with productive beta chains retained. Each CDR3 protein appears once, grouped with its most common genes and DNA. TCRdb's processing, not the authors' own work, is the source of the V and J calls. The sample table shows 500,000 to 700,000 distinct CDR3 sequences, and approximately 30% are seen once. The ten largest make up less than 20% of the sample.

This entry belongs to a study of blood T cells in healthy people across ages (dated by TCRdb to 2015 to 2017). Broadly, across the study: Template switching captured roughly one uniquely barcoded TCR beta cDNA molecule per two T cells in model experiments. Donors were grouped into four age groups: young (average approximately 15 years), middle-aged (around 39), aged (about 60) and long-lived (82). For two donors (one aged 18 to 30 and one aged 80 or older), the study analyzed two additional independent replicas of 1 million unique cDNA reads from the same blood draw. To avoid experimental bias, donors of different ages were randomly spread across the sequencing lanes. Age-related changes in TCR beta repertoire diversity were measured in the study by deep sequencing normalized with unique cDNA molecular identifiers. Overall study results and their limits: Conclusive comparison of naive and antigen-experienced compartments was prevented by the profiling of bulk unsorted PBMCs. The CMV infection status of donors was not known, potentially confounding age-related changes in expanded clonotypes. Estimates of total diversity from one million sequenced T cells were regarded as lower bounds and underestimates. There was a strong correlation between observed TCR beta diversity and the percentage of naive T cells measured by flow cytometry. As age increased, observed TCR beta diversity per million T cells dropped in a roughly linear way, and a significant reduction was already evident by age 40. Compared with the aged group, the long-lived group had more naive CD4+ T cells, fewer expanded clones and increased TCR diversity, a pattern suggesting age selection.

The donors were a few dozen Caucasian individuals from Russia, aged roughly 6 to 90 years, who were systemically healthy. Roughly 9 milliliters of peripheral blood were drawn from each donor into EDTA-treated Vacutainer tubes. Ficoll-Paque density-gradient centrifugation was used to isolate PBMCs, with at least 7 million per sample. Total RNA, at least 6 micrograms per sample, was extracted from PBMCs with Trizol reagent. The percentages of naive CD45RAhigh/CD27high T cells were determined by flow cytometry on a PBMC aliquot from every donor. The CDR3 numbers 14 residues from cysteine through phenylalanine. Only the CDR3 region is kept as DNA, spanning 42 bases read in frame from base 1. CDR1 MNHNS and CDR2 SASEGT were looked up in the germline V gene. V has 6 bases trimmed and J has 7 bases trimmed; junction bases matching no gene number 7.

The sequencing input was blood. The chain uses TRBV6-1 and TRBJ2-4; 9 bases in the junction line up with TRBD1. The sequence was collected from a woman aged 80 or over in good health. The DNA sequence is TGTGCCAGCAGGAGGGGGACAGGGAGCAACATTCAGTACTTC. Translated, it gives CASRRGTGSNIQYF.